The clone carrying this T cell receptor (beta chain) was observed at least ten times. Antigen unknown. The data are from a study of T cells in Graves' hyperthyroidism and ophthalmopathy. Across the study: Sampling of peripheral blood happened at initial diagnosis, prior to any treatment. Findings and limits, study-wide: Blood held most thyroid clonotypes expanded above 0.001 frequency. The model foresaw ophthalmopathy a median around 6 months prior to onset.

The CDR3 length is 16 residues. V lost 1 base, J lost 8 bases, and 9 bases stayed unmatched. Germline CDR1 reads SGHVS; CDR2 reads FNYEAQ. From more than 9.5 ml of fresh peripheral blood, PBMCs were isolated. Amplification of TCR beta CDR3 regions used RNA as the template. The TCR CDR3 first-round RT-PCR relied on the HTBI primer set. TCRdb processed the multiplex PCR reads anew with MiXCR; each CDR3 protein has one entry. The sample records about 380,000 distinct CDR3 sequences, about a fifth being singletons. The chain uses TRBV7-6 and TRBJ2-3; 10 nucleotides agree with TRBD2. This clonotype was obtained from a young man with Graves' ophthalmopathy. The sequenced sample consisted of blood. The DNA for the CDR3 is TGTGCCAGCAGCTTAGATACAAGCGGGGGGGGTGTTACGCAGTATTTT. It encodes CASSLDTSGGGVTQYF.